This TCR beta chain was sequenced in a study of memory CD4+ T cells and cytomegalovirus serostatus. In this sample, this clone turned up once. The sort gate was single viable CD3+CD4+CD8-CD45RO+ cells for memory CD4+ T cells. Data came from immunoSEQ multiplex PCR; TCRdb stores just in-frame clones and leaves some out. The sample yields about 48,000 clones, roughly 78% seen once. Deletions cut 5 bases from V and 1 base from J, with 12 bases between. This CDR3 contains 16 residues. CDR1 is WNHNN and CDR2 is SYGVQD in the germline V gene (reference sequence). This sequence was found in an adult in good health and CMV-seronegative. The V call is TRBV10-1, the J call TRBJ2-6, with D possibly matching TRBD1 (5 bases). The sample taken for sequencing was memory CD4+ T cells from blood. This chain's CDR3 is CASSQGIGSGANVLTF. The CDR3 DNA is TGCGCCAGCAGTCAGGGTATTGGATCTGGGGCCAACGTCCTGACTTTC.